Following are 26 T cell receptor beta chains from one sample sequenced in a study of OX40 agonist ivuxolimab in advanced cancers. Profiling relied on immunoSEQ multiplex PCR, and the TCRdb table lists in-frame clones only, not all of them. Of about 80,000 clones in the sample, 90% to 95% were seen once. Sequenced material: CD4+ or CD8+ T cells sorted from blood, taken in a trial of the OX40 agonist ivuxolimab. The receptors were sampled from an adult with an advanced solid tumor such as melanoma, head and neck, liver or kidney cancer.

The sample holds one count of this clone. The CDR3 protein is CSASDRGYTF. In DNA, the CDR3 is TGCAGTGCTAGCGACCGTGGCTACACCTTC. The V gene is TRBV20-1, the J gene TRBJ1-2, with D hard to call. Germline V CDR1 and CDR2: DFQATT, SNEGSKA (reference sequence). V lost 3 bases and J 7 bases, leaving 6 bases between the germline ends. The CDR3 has 10 amino acids.

This chain connects TRBV7-9 to TRBJ2-3; no clear D. This CDR3 has 14 amino acids. The germline gives CDR1 SEHNR, CDR2 FQNEAQ (reference sequence). Trimming left V 1 base short and J 11 bases short, with 16 bases between. The CDR3 loop reads CASSLDWAERRQYF. In DNA form, the CDR3 reads TGTGCCAGCAGCTTAGATTGGGCCGAGCGCCGGCAGTATTTT. The whole variable domain, remainder taken from reference TRBV7-9 and TRBJ2-3, is DTGVSQNPRHKITKRGQNVTFRCDPISEHNRLYWYRQTLGQGPEFLTYFQNEAQLEKSRLLSDRFSAERPKGSFSTLEIQRTEQGDSAMYLCASSLDWAERRQYFGPGTRLTVL.

V and J are TRBV7-2 and TRBJ2-6; no clear D. CDR3 size: 11 residues. Trimming stripped 7 bases from V and 17 bases from J, with 15 bases between. In germline, CDR1 is SGHTA, CDR2 FQGNSA. The CDR3 DNA sequence: TGTGCCAGCACCCCGGGCGATTTTATGACTTTC. Translation: CASTPGDFMTF.

The chain couples TRBV7-2 to TRBJ2-7; D uncertain. Deletions cut 6 bases from V and 0 bases from J, with 12 bases between. Germline lookup yields CDR1 SGHTA and CDR2 FQGNSA. This CDR3 has 14 residues. CDR3 DNA: TGTGCCAGCAGTGACTCTGGCGGCTCCTACGAGCAGTACTTC. Its protein product is CASSDSGGSYEQYF. Full variable domain (rest looked up from reference TRBV7-2 and TRBJ2-7): GAGVSQSPSNKVTEKGKDVELRCDPISGHTALYWYRQSLGQGLEFLIYFQGNSAPDKSGLPSDRFSAERTGGSVSTLTIQRTQQEDSAVYLCASSDSGGSYEQYFGPGTRLTVT.

This sequence joins TRBV27 and TRBJ1-5; D is unclear. The CDR3 has 14 residues. Germline loops: CDR1 MNHEY, CDR2 SMNVEV (reference sequence). V was cut by 1 base and J by 0 bases, with 4 bases left in between. The CDR3 bases are TGTGCCAGCAGTTTATGGGGTAGCAATCAGCCCCAGCATTTT. Amino acids: CASSLWGSNQPQHF.

The chain recombines TRBV5-4 with TRBJ2-1, with 8 bases fitting TRBD1. CDR3 length equals 16 residues. Losses at the gene ends were 0 bases for V and 3 bases for J; bases not matched to a gene: 5. CDR1 is SGHNT, CDR2 YYREEE, per germline (reference sequence). The DNA for the CDR3 is TGTGCCAGCAGCTTGGCACCGGGACAGGTCTACAATGAGCAGTTCTTC. Its protein is CASSLAPGQVYNEQFF.

The V call is TRBV6-5, the J call TRBJ2-7; 8 bases are shared with TRBD1. Germline trimming cut 5 bases from V and 3 bases from J; bases unmatched to any gene: 6. CDR1 is MNHEY and CDR2 is SVGAGI in the germline V gene. CDR3 length equals 14 residues. The DNA for the CDR3 is TGTGCCAGCAGTCAGTGGACAGGGTACTACGAGCAGTACTTC. Amino acids: CASSQWTGYYEQYF.

This clone occurred once. The chain couples TRBV9 to TRBJ1-1; TRBD1 aligns across 10 bases. The CDR3 spans 18 residues. The V gene end was trimmed by 2 bases and the J gene end by 1 base; junction bases not matched to a gene: 11. Germline CDR1 and CDR2: SGDLS and YYNGEE. CDR3 amino acids: CASSVPEGQGRWNTEAFF. The CDR3 bases are TGTGCCAGCAGCGTCCCAGAGGGACAGGGGAGATGGAACACTGAAGCTTTCTTT.

This clone was counted once. This chain joins TRBV12-5 and TRBJ2-7; D tentatively fits TRBD1 or TRBD2 (5 bases each). The length of the CDR3 is 15 residues. The germline V gene has CDR1 LGHNT and CDR2 FRNRAP. V was trimmed by 7 bases and J by 1 base, leaving 17 bases between them. CDR3 coding DNA: TGTGCTAGTGCGAACGGGGTGACAGAGTCCTACGAGCAGTACTTC. This codes for CASANGVTESYEQYF.

The rearrangement links TRBV7-9 to TRBJ2-5; possible D gene TRBD2, 6 bases. V lost 4 bases and J 5 bases, leaving 17 bases between the germline ends. CDR3 length: 15 residues. Germline loops: CDR1 SEHNR, CDR2 FQNEAQ (reference sequence). CDR3 residues: CASSSEGKVWETQYF. CDR3 DNA sequence: TGTGCCAGCAGCTCGGAGGGGAAGGTTTGGGAGACCCAGTACTTC.

The rearrangement uses TRBV27 and TRBJ2-1; the D is unclear. Germline loops: CDR1 MNHEY, CDR2 SMNVEV (reference sequence). The CDR3 covers 15 residues. The germline V and J ends were trimmed by 5 bases and 2 bases, with 13 bases remaining between them. In DNA form, the CDR3 reads TGTGCCAGCAGTGCCTCTAGGAACCCCTACAATGAGCAGTTCTTC. Its protein product is CASSASRNPYNEQFF.

The chain joins TRBV9 to TRBJ2-3, with D perhaps given as TRBD1 or TRBD2 (6 bases each). Germline lookup yields CDR1 SGDLS and CDR2 YYNGEE. The V end lost 0 bases, the J end lost 6 bases, and 14 bases lay between the germline ends. The CDR3 spans 15 residues. CDR3 loop: CASSVDPGAADTQYF. CDR3 nucleotide sequence: TGTGCCAGCAGCGTAGATCCGGGGGCTGCGGATACGCAGTATTTT.

V is TRBV7-2 and J is TRBJ2-3; D possibly uses TRBD1 or TRBD2 (5 bases each). The V end lost 5 bases, the J end lost 3 bases, and 12 bases lay between the germline ends. The CDR3 runs to 14 residues. Germline V gene sequence: CDR1 SGHTA, CDR2 FQGNSA. CDR3: CASSPKWGTDTQYF. CDR3 nucleotide sequence: TGTGCCAGCAGCCCTAAATGGGGGACAGATACGCAGTATTTT.

The chain employs TRBV11-2 and TRBJ1-4; no firm D call. Germline V lookup: CDR1 SGHAT, CDR2 FQNNGV. The length of the CDR3 is 18 residues. V lost 5 bases, J lost 0 bases, and 19 bases lay in between. This CDR3 reads CASSQFLRSATTNEKLFF. In nucleotides, the CDR3 is TGTGCCAGCAGCCAATTTCTACGCAGCGCAACAACTAATGAAAAACTGTTTTTT.

This rearrangement joins TRBV19 to TRBJ2-6; TRBD1 agrees at 10 bases. The CDR3 consists of 17 residues. In germline, CDR1 is LNHDA, CDR2 SQIVND (reference sequence). V lost 4 bases and J lost 1; bases outside the gene matches: 4. The CDR3 loop is CASSKGQGYSGANVLTF. In nucleotides, the CDR3 is TGTGCCAGTAGTAAGGGACAGGGGTATTCTGGGGCCAACGTCCTGACTTTC.

The chain couples TRBV28 to TRBJ2-3; unclear D gene. This CDR3 region has 11 residues. V was trimmed by 3 bases and J by 5 bases, leaving 3 bases between them. Germline values: CDR1 MDHEN, CDR2 SYDVKM. CDR3 loop: CASSLLDTQYF. DNA for the CDR3: TGTGCCAGCAGTTTGTTAGATACGCAGTATTTT.

The V gene is TRBV27, the J gene TRBJ2-5; 9 bases align to TRBD1. Germline V gene lookup returns CDR1 MNHEY and CDR2 SMNVEV (reference sequence). This CDR3 has 17 residues. Trimming cost V 5 bases and J 4 bases; bases outside gene matches: 14. CDR3 region: CASSLGPPGQGGETQYF. The CDR3 DNA reads as TGTGCCAGCAGTCTAGGTCCCCCGGGACAGGGAGGAGAGACCCAGTACTTC.

This sequence joins TRBV28 and TRBJ1-2; D may be TRBD1 (5 bases). Germline V gene data show CDR1 as MDHEN and CDR2 as SYDVKM. The CDR3 consists of 14 residues. Deletions cut 6 bases from V and 4 bases from J, with 15 bases between. In nucleotides, the CDR3 is TGTGCCAGCAGCGTCTTGGGGGGAGGCTATGGCTACACCTTC. This codes for CASSVLGGGYGYTF.

CDR3 nucleotide sequence: TGTGCCAGCAGTTTTCTTCAGGTGACCCAAGAGACCCAGTACTTC. It translates to CASSFLQVTQETQYF. The chain carries TRBV28 and TRBJ2-5; no definite D call. Germline V CDR1 and CDR2: MDHEN, SYDVKM. The CDR3 contains 15 residues. V was cut by 3 bases and J by 1 base, with 12 bases left in between.

This chain links TRBV4-2 with TRBJ1-1; 8 nucleotides line up with TRBD1. CDR1 and CDR2 from the germline V gene are LGHNA and YNFKEQ. J lost 5 bases, V lost 0 bases, and 14 bases had no gene match. The CDR3 extends over 18 amino acids. The CDR3 is CASSQDPGFAGGMTEAFF. In nucleotides, the CDR3 is TGTGCCAGCAGCCAAGATCCAGGCTTCGCAGGGGGCATGACTGAAGCTTTCTTT.

V and J are TRBV18 and TRBJ2-7, with D possibly matching TRBD1 (5 bases). V lost 5 bases to trimming and J lost 4 bases, with 15 bases between them. CDR1 and CDR2 (germline): KGHSH, LQKENI. The CDR3 covers 14 residues. CDR3 in DNA: TGTGCCAGCTCAAGTCAGGGTTTGGGTTACGAGCAGTACTTC. This gives the protein CASSSQGLGYEQYF.

V usage is TRBV13 and J usage is TRBJ1-2; TRBD1 matches 8 bases. The CDR3 is made up of 16 amino acids. In germline, CDR1 is PRHDT, CDR2 FYEKMQ (reference sequence). Trimming cost V 2 bases and J 4 bases; bases outside gene matches: 9. The CDR3 spells CASSLFGQGALYGYTF. The DNA of the CDR3 is TGTGCCAGCAGCTTATTCGGGCAGGGGGCCCTCTATGGCTACACCTTC.

This chain uses TRBV5-5 with TRBJ1-2; D gene ambiguous. The length of the CDR3 is 12 residues. The V gene lost 1 base and the J gene lost 1 base, with 2 bases spanning the gap. Germline V gene data show CDR1 as SGHKS and CDR2 as YYEKEE (reference sequence). CDR3 sequence: CASSLINYGYTF. The CDR3 DNA sequence: TGTGCCAGCAGCTTGATTAACTATGGCTACACCTTC.

The CDR3 is CASSFSAVVEQFF. The CDR3 DNA is TGTGCCAGCAGCTTTTCCGCTGTGGTGGAGCAGTTCTTC. The chain is built from TRBV7-9 and TRBJ2-1; D remains unclear. Germline V gene data show CDR1 as SEHNR and CDR2 as FQNEAQ (reference sequence). The V gene lost 3 bases and the J gene lost 10 bases, with 13 bases spanning the gap. CDR3 length: 13 amino acids.

V is TRBV10-2 and J is TRBJ1-3; D is unclear. V was clipped by 7 bases and J by 0 bases, with 13 bases between them. In germline, CDR1 is WSHSY, CDR2 SAAADI. The CDR3 consists of 15 residues. The CDR3 DNA reads TGCGCCAGCACCCCTTTGGGGTTCTCTGGAAACACCATATATTTT. Translating it yields CASTPLGFSGNTIYF.

The chain links TRBV28 to TRBJ2-7, with 7 bases fitting TRBD1. The germline V gene has CDR1 MDHEN and CDR2 SYDVKM. CDR3 length: 13 residues. J lost 5 bases, V lost 6 bases, and 7 bases had no gene match. Written as DNA, the CDR3 is TGTGCCAGCAGCCTTACAGGGGTCAACGAGCAGTACTTC. The encoded protein is CASSLTGVNEQYF.